These 5 T cell receptor beta chains came from one sample sequenced in a study of blood T cells in healthy people across ages. A second 7 to 11 cycle PCR used barcoded and J-beta primers. TCRdb re-called the 5' RACE reads with MiXCR, one entry per CDR3 protein. The sample yields around 1,000,000 distinct CDR3 sequences, roughly a quarter seen once. Another study also made use of these data, one on T cells of mothers and their children.

Sequenced material: blood. The receptors here all came from a girl aged 2 to 9 in good health.

V gene TRBV25-1 combines with J gene TRBJ1-6, with 8 bases aligning to TRBD1. Germline V gives CDR1 MGHDK, CDR2 SYGVNS. CDR3 size: 13 residues. Losses at the gene ends were 6 bases for V and 9 bases for J; bases not matched to a gene: 4. The CDR3 is CASSTGGGSPLHF. Here the CDR3 DNA reads TGTGCCAGCAGCACAGGGGGGGGTTCACCCCTCCACTTT.

This clonotype was seen a few times. The chain carries TRBV6-5 and TRBJ1-2, with D tentatively TRBD1 (5 bases). The CDR3 sequence is 12 residues long. CDR1 and CDR2 from the germline V gene are MNHEY and SVGAGI. The V and J ends lost 5 bases and 8 bases respectively, with 12 bases between them. CDR3 nucleotides: TGTGCCAGCAGTCCCGACAGCAGAGGCTACACCTTC. Its translation is CASSPDSRGYTF.

The rearrangement uses TRBV29-1 and TRBJ2-5; a weak D match, TRBD1 (5 bases). Gene TRBJ2-7 matches the end of the DNA better, so the J call may be wrong. CDR1 and CDR2 (germline): SQVTM, ANQGSEA. The CDR3 covers 16 residues. This CDR3 reads CSVGLFGQRHTYEQYF. DNA for the CDR3: TGCAGCGTTGGATTGTTTGGACAACGACACACCTACGAGCAGTACTTC.

The CDR3: CASSTLAGGRDTQYF. The CDR3 DNA is TGTGCCAGCAGCACCCTAGCGGGAGGCCGGGATACGCAGTATTTT. J is TRBJ2-3 and V is TRBV7-9; 11 bases line up with TRBD2. This CDR3 spans 15 amino acids. Per germline, CDR1 SEHNR and CDR2 FQNEAQ (reference sequence). Trimming removed 5 bases from V and 6 bases from J; junction bases left unmatched: 7.

The J gene is TRBJ2-7, the V gene TRBV12-3 or TRBV12-4; either TRBD1 or TRBD2 may fit D (6 bases each). The ends were cut back, 6 bases at V and 1 base at J, with 22 bases in the middle. The CDR3 runs 17 residues. The CDR3: CASSQIRGGALSYEQYF. In nucleotides, the CDR3 is TGTGCCAGCAGCCAGATCAGGGGCGGGGCCTTGTCCTACGAGCAGTACTTC.